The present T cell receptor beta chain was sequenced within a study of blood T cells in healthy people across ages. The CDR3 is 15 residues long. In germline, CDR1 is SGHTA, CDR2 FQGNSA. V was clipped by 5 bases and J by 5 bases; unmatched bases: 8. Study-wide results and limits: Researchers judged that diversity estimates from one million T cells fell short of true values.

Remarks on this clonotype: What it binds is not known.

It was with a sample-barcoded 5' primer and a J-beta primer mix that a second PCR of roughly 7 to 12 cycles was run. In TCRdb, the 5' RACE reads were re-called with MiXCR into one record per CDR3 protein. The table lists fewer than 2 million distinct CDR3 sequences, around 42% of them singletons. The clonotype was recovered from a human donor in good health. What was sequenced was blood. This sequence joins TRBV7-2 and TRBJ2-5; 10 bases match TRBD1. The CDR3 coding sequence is TGTGCCAGCAGCGTCCGACAGGGGGCGAGGGAGACCCAGTACTTC. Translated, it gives CASSVRQGARETQYF.